Below, 28 T cell receptor beta chains from the same sample are listed, as sequenced in a study of blood T cell repertoires in COVID-19. Generated by immunoSEQ multiplex PCR, the TCRdb table keeps only in-frame clones and is missing some. The sample consists of hundreds of thousands of clones, about 90% of them appearing once. The sequenced material came from PBMCs or T cells enriched from blood (not recorded which). The receptors here all came from a woman in her twenties or thirties who had recovered from COVID-19.

The gene calls are TRBV27 and TRBJ1-2, with D possibly being TRBD1 (5 bases). Trimming took off 2 bases at V and 4 bases at J, with 8 bases between the two ends. The CDR3 totals 13 residues. The germline V gene has CDR1 MNHEY and CDR2 SMNVEV (reference sequence). For the CDR3, the DNA is TGTGCCAGCAGTTTAGGAGGGACCTATGGCTACACCTTC. This codes for CASSLGGTYGYTF.

V is TRBV5-1 and J is TRBJ2-5, with a weak D call TRBD1 (6 bases). The CDR3 totals 15 residues. Germline V gene sequence: CDR1 SGHRS, CDR2 YFSETQ. V lost 0 bases and J 4 bases, leaving 13 bases between the germline ends. CDR3 in amino acids: CASSLAIQGPETQYF. The DNA for the CDR3 is TGCGCCAGCAGCTTGGCCATACAGGGCCCAGAGACCCAGTACTTC.

The chain has TRBV13 and TRBJ1-6, with D unclear. This CDR3 contains 15 residues. Per germline, CDR1 PRHDT and CDR2 FYEKMQ (reference sequence). Trimming stripped 6 bases from V and 7 bases from J, with 16 bases between. The CDR3 DNA reads as TGTGCCAGCAGATCGTACCGGGATGGAAATTCACCCCTCCACTTT. Translating gives CASRSYRDGNSPLHF.

The rearrangement joins TRBV29-1 to TRBJ1-1; a possible D gene is TRBD1 (5 bases). The CDR3 length is 12 residues. The germline V gene has CDR1 SQVTM and CDR2 ANQGSEA. The V end was cut by 6 bases, the J end by 3 bases, with 11 bases between. In DNA form, the CDR3 reads TGCAGCGTCGCCGGGGGGTACACTGAAGCTTTCTTT. This encodes CSVAGGYTEAFF. Based on the CDR3 plus reference TRBV29-1 and TRBJ1-1, the full variable domain is SAVISQKPSRDICQRGTSLTIQCQVDSQVTMMFWYRQQPGQSLTLIATANQGSEATYESGFVIDKFPISRPNLTFSTLTVSNMSPEDSSIYLCSVAGGYTEAFFGQGTRLTVV.

The chain uses TRBV6-6 and TRBJ1-6; a possible D gene is TRBD1 (6 bases). Germline CDR1 reads MNHNY; CDR2 reads SVGAGI (reference sequence). The CDR3 has 17 residues. Trimming removed 5 bases at V and 10 bases at J, with 24 bases between. The CDR3 spells CASSRQPGAGASSPLHF. The CDR3 DNA follows: TGTGCCAGCAGTCGACAGCCCGGGGCAGGGGCTAGCTCACCCCTCCACTTT.

The chain carries TRBV10-3 and TRBJ2-1; no clear D gene. Germline V gene sequence: CDR1 ENHRY, CDR2 SYGVKD. This CDR3 is 11 amino acids long. V lost 4 bases and J lost 15, with 13 bases in between. CDR3 amino acids: CAISGVGQPFF. DNA of the CDR3: TGTGCCATCAGTGGTGTGGGCCAACCGTTCTTC.

The J gene is TRBJ2-7, the V gene TRBV27; a possible D gene is TRBD2 (5 bases). Germline CDR1 MNHEY, CDR2 SMNVEV (reference sequence). The V and J ends lost 1 base and 2 bases respectively, with 15 bases between them. The CDR3 runs 16 residues. CDR3 region: CASSLFGGGLTYEQYF. CDR3 nucleotides: TGTGCCAGCAGTTTATTCGGTGGCGGGCTAACCTACGAGCAGTACTTC.

This chain connects TRBV18 to TRBJ1-5, with a tentative D call TRBD1 (5 bases). There are 17 residues in the CDR3. V was pared by 3 bases and J by 0 bases, with 15 bases between. CDR1 is KGHSH and CDR2 is LQKENI in the germline V gene. CDR3 residues: CASSPDRGGSSNQPQHF. CDR3 DNA: TGTGCCAGCTCACCGGATAGGGGAGGGAGTAGCAATCAGCCCCAGCATTTT.

The table lists this clone with a few counts. The CDR3 region has the DNA TGTGCCAGCAGTTTACTGCACCCCTCTAGCGGGAAAGAGACCCAGTACTTC. Protein product: CASSLLHPSSGKETQYF. The chain links TRBV25-1 to TRBJ2-5, with TRBD2 identical over 9 bases. CDR3 size: 17 residues. V trimming: 5 bases; J trimming: 3 bases; junction bases outside the gene matches: 13. Per germline, CDR1 MGHDK and CDR2 SYGVNS.

V is TRBV27 and J is TRBJ1-1; 9 bases align to TRBD1. This CDR3 is 18 amino acids long. The junction had 11 bases not matched to a gene; V was cut back by 2 bases and J by 1 base. Germline lookup yields CDR1 MNHEY and CDR2 SMNVEV (reference sequence). The CDR3 nucleotides are TGTGCCAGCAGTTTAAGACCGGGACAGGGTTATTGGAACACTGAAGCTTTCTTT. Its protein product is CASSLRPGQGYWNTEAFF.

The chain combines TRBV28 with TRBJ1-1; D is uncertain. V was pared by 1 base and J by 6 bases, with 3 bases between. CDR3 length: 11 amino acids. Germline V gives CDR1 MDHEN, CDR2 SYDVKM. The CDR3 spells CASSLYSEAFF. The CDR3 DNA follows: TGTGCCAGCAGTTTATACTCTGAAGCTTTCTTT. Filled out from reference TRBV28 and TRBJ1-1, the complete variable domain reads DVKVTQSSRYLVKRTGEKVFLECVQDMDHENMFWYRQDPGLGLRLIYFSYDVKMKEKGDIPEGYSVSREKKERFSLILESASTNQTSMYLCASSLYSEAFFGQGTRLTVV.

J is TRBJ2-7 and V is TRBV19, with D perhaps TRBD2 (5 bases). V lost 3 bases and J 3 bases, leaving 18 bases between the germline ends. This CDR3 contains 16 residues. From germline, CDR1 is LNHDA and CDR2 SQIVND (reference sequence). The CDR3 DNA is TGTGCCAGTAGTATTACCCTTGAGCGGTTGGGCTACGAGCAGTACTTC. Its translation: CASSITLERLGYEQYF. The entire variable domain, with the rest obtained from reference TRBV19 and TRBJ2-7, is as follows: DGGITQSPKYLFRKEGQNVTLSCEQNLNHDAMYWYRQDPGQGLRLIYYSQIVNDFQKGDIAEGYSVSREKKESFPLTVTSAQKNPTAFYLCASSITLERLGYEQYFGPGTRLTVT.

A word on this clone: Other nucleotide sequences from this sample produce the same CDR3. The rearrangement links TRBV18 to TRBJ1-1; 8 nucleotides match TRBD1. Germline V lookup: CDR1 KGHSH, CDR2 LQKENI. The CDR3 consists of 14 residues. Trimming took 6 bases from V and 1 from J; bases not matched to a gene: 4. The CDR3, as DNA: TGTGCCAGCTCCCCGGGACAGGCGAACACTGAAGCTTTCTTT. Protein product: CASSPGQANTEAFF.

V and J are TRBV6-2 or TRBV6-3 and TRBJ1-2, with D possibly TRBD1 on 5 matching bases. V was trimmed by 5 bases and J by 5 bases, leaving 18 bases between them. CDR1 and CDR2 from the germline V gene are MNHEY and SVGEGT. This CDR3 is 15 amino acids long. This CDR3 is CASSPLPQGTYGYTF. CDR3 coding DNA: TGTGCCAGCAGTCCACTTCCTCAGGGAACTTATGGCTACACCTTC.

V is TRBV7-2 and J is TRBJ2-3; TRBD2 agrees at 10 bases. The CDR3 is made up of 16 amino acids. Losses at the gene ends were 3 bases for V and 1 base for J; bases not matched to a gene: 4. Looked up from germline, CDR1 is SGHTA and CDR2 is FQGNSA. The DNA for the CDR3 is TGTGCCAGCAGCTTTCAAGGGACTAGCGGCACAGATACGCAGTATTTT. This sequence encodes CASSFQGTSGTDTQYF. The full variable domain, rest sourced from reference TRBV7-2 and TRBJ2-3, is GAGVSQSPSNKVTEKGKDVELRCDPISGHTALYWYRQSLGQGLEFLIYFQGNSAPDKSGLPSDRFSAERTGGSVSTLTIQRTQQEDSAVYLCASSFQGTSGTDTQYFGPGTRLTVL.

The chain is built from TRBV4-1 and TRBJ2-2, with TRBD2 identical over 16 bases. Trimming took 2 bases from V and 7 from J; bases not matched to a gene: 13. Germline lookup yields CDR1 MGHRA and CDR2 YSYEKL. CDR3 size: 20 residues. The CDR3 nucleotides read TGCGCCAGCAGCCAACCGGGACTAGCGGGAGGGCCCCGGTCCGGCGGGGAGCTGTTTTTT. Translated, it gives CASSQPGLAGGPRSGGELFF.

The CDR3: CASSAGFGYNEQFF. As DNA, the CDR3 is TGTGCCAGCAGCGCGGGGTTTGGCTACAATGAGCAGTTCTTC. This chain uses TRBV6-5 with TRBJ2-1; TRBD2 is a possible D gene (6 bases). This CDR3 is built from 14 residues. In germline, CDR1 is MNHEY, CDR2 SVGAGI. Trimming shortened V by 6 bases and J by 3 bases, and 12 bases separated the two germline ends.

The J gene is TRBJ2-3, the V gene TRBV16, with D possibly TRBD2 on 5 matching bases. Deletions cut 0 bases from V and 1 base from J, with 8 bases between. The CDR3 has 15 amino acids. Germline CDR1 and CDR2: KGHSY and FQNENV. The CDR3 DNA reads as TGTGCCAGCAGCCAATCGAGCGGTCGCACAGATACGCAGTATTTT. This encodes CASSQSSGRTDTQYF.

The genes are TRBV7-8 and TRBJ2-5; no definite D call. V was clipped by 3 bases and J by 4 bases, with 12 bases between them. The CDR3 is made up of 14 amino acids. CDR1 is SGHVS, CDR2 FQNEAQ, per germline. This CDR3 reads CASSFRRPGETQYF. The CDR3 DNA follows: TGTGCCAGCAGCTTCCGGCGTCCGGGAGAGACCCAGTACTTC.

The rearrangement uses TRBV4-1 and TRBJ1-2, with 8 bases matching TRBD1. Germline V lookup: CDR1 MGHRA, CDR2 YSYEKL. J gave up 4 bases and V 3 bases, and 4 bases lay outside the gene matches. The CDR3 has 14 residues. As DNA, the CDR3 is TGCGCCAGCAGCCATCAGGGGGCGGTCTATGGCTACACCTTC. This sequence encodes CASSHQGAVYGYTF.

This chain joins TRBV7-2 and TRBJ1-4, with 8 nucleotides matching TRBD1. Trimming took 1 base from V and 7 from J; bases not matched to a gene: 8. CDR1 is SGHTA, CDR2 FQGNSA, per germline. The CDR3 contains 16 residues. This CDR3 reads CASSLDLQGASEKLFF. In nucleotides, the CDR3 is TGTGCCAGCAGCTTAGATTTGCAGGGGGCTAGTGAAAAACTGTTTTTT. Combining the CDR3 with reference TRBV7-2 and TRBJ1-4 gives the whole variable domain GAGVSQSPSNKVTEKGKDVELRCDPISGHTALYWYRQSLGQGLEFLIYFQGNSAPDKSGLPSDRFSAERTGGSVSTLTIQRTQQEDSAVYLCASSLDLQGASEKLFFGSGTQLSVL.

The chain employs TRBV27 and TRBJ2-1, with D possibly matching TRBD1 (6 bases). From germline, CDR1 is MNHEY and CDR2 SMNVEV (reference sequence). Between the trimmed V and J ends, which lost 6 bases and 10 bases, there was a span of 16 bases. The CDR3 has 13 amino acids. CDR3 in amino acids: CASRPTGMGEQFF. CDR3 DNA sequence: TGTGCCAGCAGACCGACAGGCATGGGGGAGCAGTTCTTC.

V is TRBV5-1 and J is TRBJ2-7, with TRBD2 matching 7 bases. Per the germline V gene, CDR1 is SGHRS and CDR2 is YFSETQ. This CDR3 region has 15 residues. With 0 bases clipped from V and 7 bases from J, the junction kept 10 bases outside the gene matches. The CDR3 DNA sequence: TGCGCCAGCAGCTTGGTTGGGACTACTGCTCGGGAGCAGTACTTC. Translating it yields CASSLVGTTAREQYF.

This chain joins TRBV5-1 and TRBJ1-6; D perhaps matches TRBD1 (6 bases). Per the germline V gene, CDR1 is SGHRS and CDR2 is YFSETQ. The CDR3 spans 16 residues. Trimming removed 0 bases at V and 6 bases at J, with 13 bases between. CDR3 sequence: CASSLVGGRGNSPLHF. CDR3 sequence (DNA): TGCGCCAGCAGCTTGGTCGGGGGGCGAGGTAATTCACCCCTCCACTTT.

The rearrangement uses TRBV18 and TRBJ2-7; possible D gene TRBD2, 7 bases. Per the germline V gene, CDR1 is KGHSH and CDR2 is LQKENI. V lost 3 bases, J lost 5 bases, and 14 bases lay in between. The CDR3 totals 14 residues. CDR3 in amino acids: CASSPAAGADEQYF. The CDR3 region has the DNA TGTGCCAGCTCACCGGCCGCGGGGGCCGACGAGCAGTACTTC.

This chain uses TRBV27 with TRBJ2-1; maybe TRBD1 (5 bases). The V gene's germline CDR1 is MNHEY and CDR2 SMNVEV (reference sequence). The CDR3 is 15 amino acids. V was shortened by 5 bases and J by 4 bases, with 15 bases between the two germline ends. Here the CDR3 reads CASSGADYTYNEQFF. As DNA, the CDR3 is TGTGCCAGCAGTGGGGCAGATTATACATACAATGAGCAGTTCTTC.

This clone was counted a single time. The chain is built from TRBV7-9 and TRBJ1-2, with D possibly being TRBD1 (6 bases). Germline assignment: CDR1 SEHNR and CDR2 FQNEAQ (reference sequence). The CDR3 consists of 14 residues. V was pared by 5 bases and J by 4 bases, with 14 bases between. CDR3 protein: CASSPGEKRYGYTF. The CDR3 coding sequence is TGTGCCAGCAGCCCAGGGGAAAAACGCTATGGCTACACCTTC.

J is TRBJ2-1 and V is TRBV7-9, with 9 bases that match TRBD1. CDR3 length: 17 residues. Germline loops: CDR1 SEHNR, CDR2 FQNEAQ (reference sequence). The V and J ends lost 4 bases and 3 bases, in that order; junction bases with no gene match: 10. The CDR3 DNA is TGTGCCAGCAGCTCTAAACCGGGACAGGGTAACTACAATGAGCAGTTCTTC. Translation gives CASSSKPGQGNYNEQFF.